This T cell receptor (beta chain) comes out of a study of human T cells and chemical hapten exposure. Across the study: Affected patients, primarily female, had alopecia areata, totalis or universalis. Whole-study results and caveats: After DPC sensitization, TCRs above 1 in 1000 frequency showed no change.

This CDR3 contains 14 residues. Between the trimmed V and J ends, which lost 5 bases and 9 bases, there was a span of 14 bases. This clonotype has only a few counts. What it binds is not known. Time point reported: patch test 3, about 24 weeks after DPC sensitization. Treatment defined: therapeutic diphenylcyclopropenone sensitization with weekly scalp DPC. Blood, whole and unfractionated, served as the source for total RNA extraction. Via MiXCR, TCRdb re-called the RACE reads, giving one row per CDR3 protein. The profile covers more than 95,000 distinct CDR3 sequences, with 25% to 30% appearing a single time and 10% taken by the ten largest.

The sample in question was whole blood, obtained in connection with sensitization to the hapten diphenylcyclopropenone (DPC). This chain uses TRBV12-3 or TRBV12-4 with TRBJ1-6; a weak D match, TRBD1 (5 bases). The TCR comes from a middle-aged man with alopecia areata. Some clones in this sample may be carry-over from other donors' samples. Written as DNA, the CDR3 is TGTGCCAGCAGTCCCTCAGGGTGGAGTTCACCCCTCCACTTT. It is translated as CASSPSGWSSPLHF.